This TCR beta chain is drawn from a study of cytomegalovirus exposure and HLA in healthy donors. This clone showed up just a few times. Antigen: not known. Both 60 Vbeta primers and 13 Jbeta primers went into the PCR. The protocol was immunoSEQ multiplex PCR, while the TCRdb copy is restricted to in-frame clones and leaves out a portion. The table records about 88,000 clones, 70% to 85% of them present only once. The study's findings and limits: It emerged from a later analysis that several of the most significant clusters appeared to be linked to common viral pathogens.

Germline lookup yields CDR1 MNHNY and CDR2 SVGAGI (reference sequence). This CDR3 contains 16 residues. Trimming cost V 6 bases and J 8 bases, with 22 bases left between them. The chain links TRBV6-6 to TRBJ1-4; the D gene is possibly TRBD1 (6 bases). Sequencing was performed on PBMCs. The TCR sequence derives from a man in his thirties or forties in good health and CMV-seronegative. CDR3 bases: TGTGCCAGCAGGAGACGCGTGGACAGTCTGGGAGAAAAACTGTTTTTT. Amino acids: CASRRRVDSLGEKLFF.